The clone carrying this T cell receptor (beta chain) was seen repeatedly, ten times or more. This entry is derived from a study of prognosis after radiotherapy for stage I lung cancer. Study-wide background: The patients comprised approximately twelve men and about six women, spanning ages roughly 50 to 95 and having a median of about 78 years. Nobody among the patients got concurrent therapy with stereotactic body radiotherapy. Tumors proved to be squamous cell carcinoma in several patients and represented adenocarcinoma in twelve.

The CDR3 has 15 amino acids. CDR1 KGHDR and CDR2 SFDVKD come from the germline V gene. V lost 3 bases and J lost 0, with 10 bases in between. Amplicons of TCR beta CDR3 were generated from genomic DNA by two-round multiplex PCR. Gene-specific primers for each TRBV and TRBJ gene drove first-round PCR. One entry per CDR3 protein, called by TCRdb with MiXCR from the multiplex PCR reads. Of around 63,000 distinct CDR3 sequences in the sample, approximately 26% are singletons; the top ten hold around 6.9%. This specimen consisted of PBMCs, obtained before or after stereotactic body radiation therapy (not recorded which). This sequence was found in a donor older than 45 with non-small cell lung cancer. The gene calls are TRBV24-1 and TRBJ1-1; D unresolved. The CDR3 protein is CATSDGGSMNTEAFF. The DNA of the CDR3 is TGTGCCACCAGTGATGGTGGGTCCATGAACACTGAAGCTTTCTTT.